Shown below are 20 T cell receptor beta chains from a single sample sequenced in a study of shared clonotypes between healthy human individuals (dated by TCRdb to the early 2020s). To prepare the library, the immunoSEQ multiplex PCR assay was applied. TCRdb stores this immuneACCESS table with in-frame sequences only. Part of the clones is absent; in the studies checked, under half of the shortfall reflects unresolved V genes, and no reason is known for the rest. The sample data list over a million clones, and about 96% of these were observed just once. The top ten clonotypes cover 1% to 1.5% of the sample. The sequencing sample was made of naive CD4+ T cells sorted from blood. The cell subset or site label, as the study defines it: CD45RA+ positively selected. These receptors came from a man aged 25 to 45 in good health.

This clone appeared a single time. V gene TRBV5-4 combines with J gene TRBJ2-1, with TRBD1 identical over 8 bases. Per the germline V gene, CDR1 is SGHNT and CDR2 is YYREEE (reference sequence). The CDR3 runs to 15 residues. Trimming cost V 4 bases and J 3 bases; bases outside gene matches: 6. The CDR3 DNA sequence: TGTGCCAGCAGCACAGGGGGAATTAGCTACAATGAGCAGTTCTTC. It specifies CASSTGGISYNEQFF.

The V and J genes are TRBV27 and TRBJ2-3, with D tentatively TRBD1 (5 bases). Germline loops: CDR1 MNHEY, CDR2 SMNVEV (reference sequence). The ends were cut back, 3 bases at V and 5 bases at J, with 12 bases in the middle. The CDR3 length is 14 residues. Written as DNA, the CDR3 is TGTGCCAGCAGTTTCACCAGGGTAATAGATACGCAGTATTTT. This sequence encodes CASSFTRVIDTQYF.

This clone was recorded a few times. The chain has TRBV7-9 and TRBJ2-3, with 9 bases that match TRBD2. This CDR3 comprises 15 residues. Per the germline V gene, CDR1 is SEHNR and CDR2 is FQNEAQ (reference sequence). J was trimmed by 1 base and V by 1 base; bases with no gene match: 0. The DNA of the CDR3 is TGTGCCAGCAGCTTAGGGACTAGCGGCACAGATACGCAGTATTTT. Translated, it gives CASSLGTSGTDTQYF.

The chain has TRBV10-1 and TRBJ2-2, with unresolved D. The germline gives CDR1 WNHNN, CDR2 SYGVQD (reference sequence). V was trimmed by 4 bases and J by 1 base, leaving 7 bases between them. CDR3 size: 14 residues. The CDR3 DNA follows: TGCGCCAGCAGTGTAACACAGAACACCGGGGAGCTGTTTTTT. It codes for CASSVTQNTGELFF.

The count of this clone is one. This chain links TRBV11-2 with TRBJ2-5; TRBD1 is a possible D gene (6 bases). CDR1 SGHAT and CDR2 FQNNGV come from the germline V gene. Deletions cut 3 bases from V and 4 bases from J, with 12 bases between. The CDR3 contains 14 residues. CDR3 sequence: CASSLTGFIETQYF. For the CDR3, the DNA is TGTGCCAGCAGCTTGACAGGTTTTATAGAGACCCAGTACTTC.

As to this clone: The same CDR3 also results from other DNA sequences found in this sample. The chain recombines TRBV7-9 with TRBJ1-5; tentatively, D is TRBD1 (6 bases). CDR3 length: 13 residues. Between the trimmed V and J ends, which lost 5 bases and 4 bases, there was a span of 9 bases. Germline V lookup: CDR1 SEHNR, CDR2 FQNEAQ (reference sequence). The CDR3 DNA reads TGTGCCAGCAGCCCAGGGGTTAATCAGCCCCAGCATTTT. Its translation is CASSPGVNQPQHF.

The rearrangement uses TRBV18 and TRBJ2-3, with 7 bases lining up with TRBD2. This CDR3 is 15 amino acids long. Germline V gene lookup returns CDR1 KGHSH and CDR2 LQKENI. V shed 3 bases, J shed 7 bases, and the junction held 10 bases outside the gene matches. The CDR3 sequence: CASSPIGGGPNTQYF. In nucleotides, the CDR3 is TGTGCCAGCTCACCTATTGGGGGAGGGCCCAATACGCAGTATTTT.

This clone was picked up one time. This chain joins TRBV30 and TRBJ2-4; 10 nucleotides agree with TRBD2. V was clipped by 2 bases and J by 6 bases; unmatched bases: 7. Germline V gene sequence: CDR1 GTSNPN, CDR2 SVGIG (reference sequence). The CDR3 is 15 amino acids. The CDR3 loop is CAWSWGTSDGNIQYF. The CDR3 DNA sequence: TGTGCCTGGAGTTGGGGGACTAGCGATGGAAACATTCAGTACTTC. Full variable domain (rest looked up from reference TRBV30 and TRBJ2-4): SQTIHQWPATLVQPVGSPLSLECTVEGTSNPNLYWYRQAAGRGLQLLFYSVGIGQISSEVPQNLSASRPQDRQFILSSKKLLLSDSGFYLCAWSWGTSDGNIQYFGAGTRLSVL.

The count of this clone is one. J is TRBJ2-1 and V is TRBV5-1; 11 bases map to TRBD2. V lost 3 bases, J lost 6 bases, and 5 bases stayed unmatched. CDR1 and CDR2 (germline): SGHRS, YFSETQ. The CDR3 covers 15 residues. In DNA form, the CDR3 reads TGCGCCAGCAGCTATCTAGCGGGAGGACCCAATGAGCAGTTCTTC. Translation: CASSYLAGGPNEQFF.

V is TRBV29-1 and J is TRBJ2-5, with D unclear. Trimming pared 4 bases from V and 1 base from J, leaving 16 bases between. From germline, CDR1 is SQVTM and CDR2 ANQGSEA. The CDR3 spans 15 residues. CDR3: CSVGLRVLLQETQYF. The CDR3 nucleotides are TGCAGCGTTGGGCTTAGGGTTCTCCTCCAAGAGACCCAGTACTTC.

This clone was counted a single time. This sequence joins TRBV5-1 and TRBJ2-2, with TRBD2 as a possible D gene (6 bases). V dropped 1 base and J dropped 5 bases, with 18 bases sitting between them. Per germline, CDR1 SGHRS and CDR2 YFSETQ. CDR3 length: 17 amino acids. CDR3 in amino acids: CASSLTATAAGTGELFF. DNA of the CDR3: TGCGCCAGCAGCTTGACGGCGACTGCCGCGGGGACCGGGGAGCTGTTTTTT. The full variable domain, completed using reference TRBV5-1 and TRBJ2-2, is KAGVTQTPRYLIKTRGQQVTLSCSPISGHRSVSWYQQTPGQGLQFLFEYFSETQRNKGNFPGRFSGRQFSNSRSEMNVSTLELGDSALYLCASSLTATAAGTGELFFGEGSRLTVL.

The gene calls are TRBV5-6 and TRBJ2-1; TRBD1 agrees at 9 bases. Germline CDR1 reads SGHDT; CDR2 reads YYEEEE. The CDR3 spans 18 residues. Unmatched junction bases numbered 17, after V lost 5 bases and J lost 5 bases. Here the CDR3 DNA reads TGTGCCAGCAGGCGGTGGGGGCCGGGACAGGGTGGTAACAATGAGCAGTTCTTC. Translation gives CASRRWGPGQGGNNEQFF.

The V call is TRBV30, the J call TRBJ2-1, with D possibly matching TRBD1 (6 bases). V was cut by 0 bases and J by 5 bases, with 17 bases left in between. From germline, CDR1 is GTSNPN and CDR2 SVGIG (reference sequence). CDR3 length equals 16 residues. This chain's CDR3 is CAWSVRGRGEDNEQFF. DNA for the CDR3: TGTGCCTGGAGTGTACGGGGCAGGGGAGAGGACAATGAGCAGTTCTTC.

This clone occurred once. The chain joins TRBV6-1 to TRBJ2-1, with D possibly matching TRBD2 (6 bases). V was pared by 6 bases and J by 2 bases, with 11 bases between. Germline CDR1 reads MNHNS; CDR2 reads SASEGT. The CDR3 has 14 amino acids. The CDR3 DNA is TGTGCCAGCAGCCCGACGGGAGCCTACAATGAGCAGTTCTTC. It is translated as CASSPTGAYNEQFF.

This chain joins TRBV14 and TRBJ2-1; TRBD1 matches at 12 bases. After removal of 4 bases from V and 1 base from J, the junction contained 11 bases not matched to a gene. The germline CDR1 and CDR2 sequences are SGHDN and FVKESK. The CDR3 length is 19 residues. In DNA, the CDR3 is TGTGCCAGCAGCCCGGGGGGACAGGGGGCATTCGAGTCCTACAATGAGCAGTTCTTC. Translation: CASSPGGQGAFESYNEQFF.

V usage is TRBV6-5 and J usage is TRBJ1-4; 10 bases fit TRBD1. V lost 3 bases and J lost 7; bases outside the gene matches: 5. CDR1 and CDR2 (germline): MNHEY, SVGAGI. The CDR3 contains 15 residues. CDR3 region: CASSYGGQGSEKLFF. The DNA for the CDR3 is TGTGCCAGCAGTTATGGGGGACAGGGGAGTGAAAAACTGTTTTTT.

The chain links TRBV2 to TRBJ2-3, with 14 bases matching TRBD2. Germline values: CDR1 SNHLY, CDR2 FYNNEI. V trimming: 6 bases; J trimming: 1 base; junction bases outside the gene matches: 15. The CDR3 length is 20 residues. As DNA, the CDR3 is TGTGCCAGCAGGAACGATAAGACTAGCGGGAGGGCTTTTGGCACAGATACGCAGTATTTT. This encodes CASRNDKTSGRAFGTDTQYF.

The chain joins TRBV15 to TRBJ2-5; 8 positions match TRBD1. J was trimmed by 4 bases and V by 1 base; bases with no gene match: 11. The CDR3 loop spans 17 amino acids. Germline assignment: CDR1 LNHNV and CDR2 YYDKDF (reference sequence). The CDR3, as DNA: TGTGCCACCAGCAGAGGGAGGGCAGGGGGCTGGGGAGAGACCCAGTACTTC. It yields the protein CATSRGRAGGWGETQYF.

The chain uses TRBV5-5 and TRBJ2-2, with D possibly matching TRBD2 (6 bases). Germline CDR1 reads SGHKS; CDR2 reads YYEKEE (reference sequence). This CDR3 has 12 residues. V was cut by 4 bases and J by 9 bases, with 10 bases left in between. Here the CDR3 reads CASSRRAWELFF. CDR3 nucleotides: TGTGCCAGCAGCAGGAGGGCTTGGGAGCTGTTTTTT.

The rearrangement joins TRBV14 to TRBJ2-2; D tentatively reads TRBD1 or TRBD2 (5 bases each). V shed 8 bases and J shed 4 bases, with 14 bases lying between them. The CDR3 spans 14 residues. From germline, CDR1 is SGHDN and CDR2 FVKESK. CDR3 coding DNA: TGTGCCAGCCGTTCTTCAGGGACCACCGGGGAGCTGTTTTTT. Residues: CASRSSGTTGELFF.